Following are 7 T cell receptor beta chains from one sample sequenced in a study of cytomegalovirus exposure and HLA in healthy donors (dated by TCRdb to the late 2010s). The library was obtained by the immunoSEQ multiplex PCR assay. TCRdb obtained this table from immuneACCESS and retained in-frame rearrangements with V and J assigned. These tables miss some clones; where compared with another copy, unresolved V genes account for less than half of the shortfall, and the remainder is unexplained. Here the sample has roughly 120,000 clones; about 85% occur a single time. Clones ranked in the top ten supply 2% to 2.5% of the sample. Sample: PBMCs. These receptor sequences come from a woman in her 30s in good health and CMV-seronegative.

J is TRBJ2-7 and V is TRBV30; perhaps TRBD1 as D (5 bases). The germline V gene has CDR1 GTSNPN and CDR2 SVGIG (reference sequence). The V end lost 1 base, the J end lost 5 bases, and 6 bases lay between the germline ends. This CDR3 contains 11 residues. The CDR3 here is CAWSAQDEQYF. CDR3 bases: TGTGCCTGGAGTGCACAGGACGAGCAGTACTTC.

This chain joins TRBV19 and TRBJ2-6; 13 bases match TRBD2. In germline, CDR1 is LNHDA, CDR2 SQIVND (reference sequence). V shed 11 bases and J 4 bases; nucleotides not matched to a gene: 14. The CDR3 is 18 amino acids. For the CDR3, the DNA is TGTGCCGCTGGACTAGCGGGGGCGCCCAATTGGGGGGCCAACGTCCTGACTTTC. It translates to CAAGLAGAPNWGANVLTF.

This clone was counted between two and nine times. The chain has TRBV5-8 and TRBJ1-4, with 10 bases that match TRBD1. The length of the CDR3 is 15 residues. Germline V gene data show CDR1 as SGHTS and CDR2 as YDEGEE. Germline trimming cut 3 bases from V and 3 bases from J; bases unmatched to any gene: 2. The DNA of the CDR3 is TGTGCCAGCAGCTCGGGGACAGGGGCTAATGAAAAACTGTTTTTT. Translated, it gives CASSSGTGANEKLFF.

The chain combines TRBV6-5 with TRBJ1-2; unclear D gene. The CDR3 loop spans 12 amino acids. Per the germline V gene, CDR1 is MNHEY and CDR2 is SVGAGI. Trimming took 0 bases from V and 8 from J, leaving 7 bases between them. CDR3 amino acids: CASSYSLKGYTF. In DNA, the CDR3 is TGTGCCAGCAGTTACTCTCTAAAGGGCTACACCTTC.

The V call is TRBV7-2, the J call TRBJ2-1; weak D call: TRBD1 (5 bases). V was cut by 4 bases and J by 0 bases, with 13 bases left in between. There are 16 residues in the CDR3. Germline V gene sequence: CDR1 SGHTA, CDR2 FQGNSA. The CDR3 region has the DNA TGTGCCAGCAGCTACGTTAGGGGAAGCTCCTACAATGAGCAGTTCTTC. Its protein product is CASSYVRGSSYNEQFF.

The V gene is TRBV7-6, the J gene TRBJ2-7, with 9 bases fitting TRBD2. The trim removed 2 bases at V and 7 bases at J, leaving 15 bases unmatched. The CDR3 is made up of 17 amino acids. Germline assignment: CDR1 SGHVS and CDR2 FNYEAQ. CDR3 nucleotide sequence: TGTGCCAGCAGCTTACGGGGAGTCCCGGGACTAGCCGTAGAGCAGTACTTC. Protein product: CASSLRGVPGLAVEQYF.

The chain has TRBV6-5 and TRBJ1-2, with 9 bases matching TRBD1. V shed 6 bases and J 8 bases; nucleotides not matched to a gene: 10. The germline V gene encodes CDR1 MNHEY and CDR2 SVGAGI. The CDR3 sequence is 14 residues long. This CDR3 reads CASSIDRGRGGYTF. The CDR3 DNA follows: TGTGCCAGCAGCATCGACAGGGGGAGAGGGGGCTACACCTTC.